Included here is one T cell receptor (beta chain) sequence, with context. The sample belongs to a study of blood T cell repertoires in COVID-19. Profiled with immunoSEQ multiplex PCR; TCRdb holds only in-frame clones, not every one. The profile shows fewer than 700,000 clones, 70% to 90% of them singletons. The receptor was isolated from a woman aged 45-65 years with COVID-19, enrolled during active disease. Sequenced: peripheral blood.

The CDR3 sequence: CASSPAAGSGRNTIYF. The CDR3 nucleotides are TGTGCCAGCAGCCCCGCCGCCGGATCAGGGAGAAACACCATATATTTT. The chain joins TRBV13 to TRBJ1-3; D may be TRBD1 (5 bases). The CDR3 is made up of 16 amino acids. V lost 5 bases, J lost 5 bases, and 19 bases lay in between. Germline lookup yields CDR1 PRHDT and CDR2 FYEKMQ (reference sequence).